Listed below are T cell receptor beta chains from one sample, sequenced in a study of blood T cell repertoires in COVID-19. Some clones are missing from TCRdb's copy, which holds only in-frame ones; the method was immunoSEQ multiplex PCR. The data contain some 310,000 clones, around 86% of them seen just once; the ten biggest clones take up 1%. What was sequenced was peripheral blood. The receptors were sampled from a man in his fifties with active or convalescent COVID-19. CDR3s include the opening cysteine and the closing phenylalanine or tryptophan. The D gene is left open where the match is weak. Expanded clones get a size class; other rows say once, few or many, or leave the size out.

>TRBV7-9|TRBD1|TRBJ1-6|.
TGTGCCAGCAGCAGACGACAGGGTGGGAGTAATTCACCCCTCCACTTT
CASSRRQGGSNSPLHF
>TRBV29-1|TRBD1|TRBJ2-5|.
TGCAGCGTCCTGCCCCTAGCCGGGACAGGGTATTCGGAAGAGACCCAGTACTTC
CSVLPLAGTGYSEETQYF
>TRBV4-2|TRBD2|TRBJ2-7|few
TGTGCCAGCAGCCAAGGCGGGGGGGCCTACGAGCAGTACTTC
CASSQGGGAYEQYF
>TRBV20-1|TRBD2|TRBJ2-3|.
TGCAGTGCTAGTCGGACTAGCGGGGTAGGAGATACGCAGTATTTT
CSASRTSGVGDTQYF
>TRBV9|.|TRBJ2-2|.
TGTGCCAGCAGCCTCCTCTCGGGCGGGGAGCTGTTTTTT
CASSLLSGGELFF
>TRBV15|.|TRBJ2-5|.
TGTGCCACCAGCAGAGATTACCCCCGCAGGGCTGGAGAGACCCAGTACTTC
CATSRDYPRRAGETQYF
>TRBV27|.|TRBJ1-2|.
TGTGCCAGCAGTTTAACCCCGTTTCGGGGTAACTATGGCTACACCTTC
CASSLTPFRGNYGYTF
>TRBV18|TRBD2|TRBJ2-3|.
TGTGCCAGCTCACAACTAGCGGGGGGGACAGATACGCAGTATTTT
CASSQLAGGTDTQYF
>TRBV10-3|.|TRBJ1-5|.
TGTGCCATCAGTGAGACCATAGTGACAGAAACGCCCCAGCATTTT
CAISETIVTETPQHF
>TRBV5-1|.|TRBJ1-1|.
TGCGCCAGCAGCTTGGAAAGGGGCACTGAAGCTTTCTTT
CASSLERGTEAFF
>TRBV9|.|TRBJ2-3|.
TGTGCCAGCAGCGTTCGCGTCAGCACAGATACGCAGTATTTT
CASSVRVSTDTQYF
>TRBV29-1|TRBD1|TRBJ1-1|.
TGCAGCGGGGGGGACAGGGTCACGACTGAAGCTTTCTTT
CSGGDRVTTEAFF
>TRBV27|TRBD2|TRBJ2-3|.
TGTGCCAGCAGGTCTACTAGCGTGCTGAGCACAGATACGCAGTATTTT
CASRSTSVLSTDTQYF
>TRBV7-9|TRBD1|TRBJ1-3|.
TGTGCCAGCAGACTCCGACAGGGAATCTCTGGAAACACCATATATTTT
CASRLRQGISGNTIYF
>TRBV2|.|TRBJ1-1|.
TGTGCCAGCAGACCCGAACAGGGCAGGAACACTGAAGCTTTCTTT
CASRPEQGRNTEAFF
>TRBV6-1|.|TRBJ1-2|.
TGTGCCAGCAGTGAAATGTACAGGAAAGCCGTCGGAGGCTACACCTTC
CASSEMYRKAVGGYTF
>TRBV19|TRBD2|TRBJ2-5|once
TGTGCCAGTAGTATATCTACTTCTGTGGGAGGGCAAGAGACCCAGTACTTC
CASSISTSVGGQETQYF
>TRBV5-4|TRBD1|TRBJ1-2|.
TGTGCCAGCACCCGGACTGGACAGGGGGACTATGGCTACACCTTC
CASTRTGQGDYGYTF
>TRBV6-2/TRBV6-3|.|TRBJ2-7|.
TGTGCCAGCAGTGTCCGGTACGAGCAGTACTTC
CASSVRYEQYF
>TRBV6-5|.|TRBJ1-2|once
TGTGCCAGCAGTCCACCTTTGCCGCTATATGGCTACACCTTC
CASSPPLPLYGYTF
>TRBV9|.|TRBJ1-2|.
TGTGCCAGCAGCGTAGACAGGGTGGACTATGGCTACACCTTC
CASSVDRVDYGYTF
>TRBV15|TRBD2|TRBJ2-3|.
TGTGCCACCAGCAGAGCCTTGGGACTAGCGGGATCAAGCACAGATACGCAGTATTTT
CATSRALGLAGSSTDTQYF
>TRBV4-3|TRBD1|TRBJ1-6|.
TGCGCCAGCAGCCTCGGACAGGGGGCTCTGTTTGGTTATTCACCCCTCCACTTT
CASSLGQGALFGYSPLHF
>TRBV5-4|.|TRBJ2-3|once
TGTGCCAGCAGCTTCTCGGGGATCTATACGCAGTATTTT
CASSFSGIYTQYF
>TRBV2|.|TRBJ1-5|.
TGTGCCAGCAGTGAAGCTAGGGGGTCGCGCAATCAGCCCCAGCATTTT
CASSEARGSRNQPQHF
>TRBV6-5|TRBD2|TRBJ2-1|once
TGTGCCAGCAGGACTAGCGGGGCCTACAATGAGCAGTTCTTC
CASRTSGAYNEQFF
>TRBV6-5|.|TRBJ1-5|.
TGTGCCAGCAGTTACTCGGGGGGGGATCAGCCCCAGCATTTT
CASSYSGGDQPQHF
>TRBV19|TRBD1|TRBJ2-2|.
TGTGCCAGTACCCGGAACAGGGGGCACAAGATCACCGGGGAGCTGTTTTTT
CASTRNRGHKITGELFF
>TRBV29-1|.|TRBJ2-7|few
TGCAGCGTTGAATGGGCAGGGGCACCCTACGAGCAGTACTTC
CSVEWAGAPYEQYF
>TRBV2|.|TRBJ2-5|many
TGTGCCAGCAGTGAGGCAGGGCCGGGGACCCAGTACTTC
CASSEAGPGTQYF
>TRBV6-5|TRBD1|TRBJ2-7|.
TGTGCCAGCAGTCGCGAGGGACAGGGGTCCTACGAGCAGTACTTC
CASSREGQGSYEQYF
>TRBV7-9|TRBD2|TRBJ2-3|.
TGTGCCAGCAGCTTACCGGCGGCGGGGGAAGATACGCAGTATTTT
CASSLPAAGEDTQYF
>TRBV11-2|.|TRBJ2-3|.
TGTGCCAGCAGCTTAGGACGGGGGAGAGATACGCAGTATTTT
CASSLGRGRDTQYF
>TRBV6-1|.|TRBJ1-2|.
TGTGCCAGCAGCTCCACGGGGGACGGCTACACCTTC
CASSSTGDGYTF